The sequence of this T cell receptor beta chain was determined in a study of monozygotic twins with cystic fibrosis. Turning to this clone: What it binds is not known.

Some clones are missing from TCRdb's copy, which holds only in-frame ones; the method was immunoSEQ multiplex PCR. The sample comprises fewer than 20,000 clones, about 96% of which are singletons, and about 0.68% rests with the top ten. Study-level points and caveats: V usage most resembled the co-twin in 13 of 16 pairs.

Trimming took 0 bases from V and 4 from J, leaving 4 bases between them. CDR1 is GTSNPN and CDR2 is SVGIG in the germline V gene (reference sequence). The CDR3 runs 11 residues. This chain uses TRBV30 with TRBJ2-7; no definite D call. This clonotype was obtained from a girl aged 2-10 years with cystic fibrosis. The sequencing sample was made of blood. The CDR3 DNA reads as TGTGCCTGGAGTGTGCTATACGAGCAGTACTTC. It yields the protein CAWSVLYEQYF.